This passage covers 32 T cell receptor beta chains from one sample sequenced in a study of blood T cell repertoires in COVID-19. Only in-frame clones appear in the TCRdb table, and some are missing; sequencing was by immunoSEQ multiplex PCR. The top ten hold less than 2.5% of the sample, which has over 200,000 clones, approximately 85% seen once. The material sequenced was PBMCs or T cells enriched from blood (not recorded which). The receptors were sampled from a woman aged 50 to 65 who had recovered from COVID-19.

The rearrangement links TRBV9 to TRBJ2-3; 7 bases fit TRBD1. The CDR3 covers 15 residues. The V segment lost 4 bases and the J segment 1 base; nucleotides outside the gene matches: 6. Per germline, CDR1 SGDLS and CDR2 YYNGEE. CDR3 sequence reads: CASSPLQGGTDTQYF. The CDR3 DNA reads as TGTGCCAGCAGCCCCCTTCAGGGGGGCACAGATACGCAGTATTTT.

The rearrangement joins TRBV27 to TRBJ2-7; D is perhaps TRBD1 (6 bases). Germline loops: CDR1 MNHEY, CDR2 SMNVEV (reference sequence). The CDR3 spans 13 residues. With 5 bases removed from V and 3 bases from J, the gap between germline ends came to 11 bases. CDR3 in DNA: TGTGCCAGCAGTCGGGGACACTACTACGAGCAGTACTTC. Residues: CASSRGHYYEQYF.

This chain links TRBV5-1 with TRBJ2-7, with D possibly TRBD2 on 6 matching bases. The V and J ends lost 0 bases and 0 bases respectively, with 10 bases between them. The CDR3 covers 15 residues. Germline V CDR1 and CDR2: SGHRS, YFSETQ. The CDR3 loop reads CASSLAEGLSYEQYF. In DNA, the CDR3 is TGCGCCAGCAGCTTGGCGGAGGGCCTCTCCTACGAGCAGTACTTC.

V gene TRBV5-1 combines with J gene TRBJ1-5; D perhaps matches TRBD1 (5 bases). There are 15 residues in the CDR3. The germline gives CDR1 SGHRS, CDR2 YFSETQ. Trimming left V 0 bases short and J 3 bases short, with 10 bases between. The CDR3 nucleotides are TGCGCCAGCAGCTTGGTAGCTGGGGCCAATCAGCCCCAGCATTTT. Its protein is CASSLVAGANQPQHF.

The CDR3 bases are TGTGCCAGTAGTGTACAGGGGGGTGAGCAGTTCTTC. As protein: CASSVQGGEQFF. The chain employs TRBV19 and TRBJ2-1, with 8 bases identical to TRBD1. Germline loops: CDR1 LNHDA, CDR2 SQIVND (reference sequence). The trim removed 5 bases at V and 9 bases at J, leaving 3 bases unmatched. This CDR3 is built from 12 residues.

The V call is TRBV3-1 (or the pseudogene TRBV3-2), the J call TRBJ2-6; 8 bases map to TRBD2. Trimming at V came to 3 bases and at J to 0 bases, leaving 4 bases not matched to a gene. The CDR3 runs 17 residues. CDR1 and CDR2 (germline): LGHDT, YNNKEL (reference sequence). CDR3 coding DNA: TGTGCCAGCAGCCAGATAGCGGGGATCTCTGGGGCCAACGTCCTGACTTTC. Protein sequence: CASSQIAGISGANVLTF.

CDR3 sequence: CASSFPGLAGGVQFF. For the CDR3, the DNA is TGTGCCAGCAGTTTTCCGGGACTAGCGGGAGGGGTTCAGTTCTTC. This chain links TRBV28 with TRBJ2-1, with 16 bases that match TRBD2. Trimming at V came to 3 bases and at J to 13 bases, leaving 6 bases not matched to a gene. Germline-derived CDR1 and CDR2 are MDHEN and SYDVKM. The CDR3 totals 15 residues.

This rearrangement joins TRBV20-1 to TRBJ1-2; D possibly corresponds to TRBD1 (6 bases). The CDR3 runs 11 residues. The germline V gene has CDR1 DFQATT and CDR2 SNEGSKA (reference sequence). Trimming shortened V by 3 bases and J by 8 bases, and 10 bases separated the two germline ends. The CDR3 DNA reads TGCAGTGCTAGGTACAGGGACGGCTACACCTTC. This gives the protein CSARYRDGYTF.

The rearrangement links TRBV7-3 to TRBJ2-2; D unresolved. Trimming took 2 bases from V and 0 from J, leaving 4 bases between them. CDR3 size: 14 residues. The V gene's germline CDR1 is SGHTA and CDR2 FQGTGA. In DNA form, the CDR3 reads TGTGCCAGCAGCTTAGGAGCGAACACCGGGGAGCTGTTTTTT. Translating it yields CASSLGANTGELFF.

The chain recombines TRBV5-4 with TRBJ1-1; D may be TRBD1 (6 bases). Germline V gives CDR1 SGHNT, CDR2 YYREEE (reference sequence). With 4 bases removed from V and 7 bases from J, the gap between germline ends came to 8 bases. The CDR3 length is 11 residues. Written as DNA, the CDR3 is TGTGCCAGCAGCCTGGACAGTGAAGCTTTCTTT. Translated: CASSLDSEAFF.

This sequence joins TRBV18 and TRBJ2-7, with D maybe TRBD2 (6 bases). This CDR3 region has 15 residues. Between the trimmed V and J ends, which lost 3 bases and 5 bases, there was a span of 17 bases. The V gene's germline CDR1 is KGHSH and CDR2 LQKENI. CDR3 DNA: TGTGCCAGCTCACCCGTTATGACTAGACCGCACGAGCAGTACTTC. This codes for CASSPVMTRPHEQYF. The whole variable domain, filled in from reference TRBV18 and TRBJ2-7, reads NAGVMQNPRHLVRRRGQEARLRCSPMKGHSHVYWYRQLPEEGLKFMVYLQKENIIDESGMPKERFSAEFPKEGPSILRIQQVVRGDSAAYFCASSPVMTRPHEQYFGPGTRLTVT.

V gene TRBV3-1 (or the pseudogene TRBV3-2) combines with J gene TRBJ2-1; tentative D call: TRBD2 (5 bases). The length of the CDR3 is 16 residues. Trimming cost V 0 bases and J 9 bases, with 18 bases left between them. From germline, CDR1 is LGHDT and CDR2 YNNKEL (reference sequence). The CDR3 bases are TGTGCCAGCAGCCAAGAAGGTAAGGACTTTACAGTTGAGCAGTTCTTC. Its translation: CASSQEGKDFTVEQFF.

The genes are TRBV5-5 and TRBJ2-7, with D unclear. V was cut by 4 bases and J by 3 bases, with 17 bases left in between. CDR1 SGHKS and CDR2 YYEKEE come from the germline V gene (reference sequence). This CDR3 is built from 15 residues. DNA of the CDR3: TGTGCCAGCAGCCAAATTCTAGGAATCAGCTACGAGCAGTACTTC. This translates into CASSQILGISYEQYF.

The sample holds a few counts of this clone. J is TRBJ1-1 and V is TRBV6-1; no firm D call. From germline, CDR1 is MNHNS and CDR2 SASEGT. V lost 1 base and J 1 base, leaving 10 bases between the germline ends. The CDR3 is 15 residues long. This CDR3 is CASSEGSGGNTEAFF. For the CDR3, the DNA is TGTGCCAGCAGTGAAGGCAGCGGAGGGAACACTGAAGCTTTCTTT.

The chain employs TRBV19 and TRBJ2-1; 11 bases are shared with TRBD2. With V trimmed by 2 bases and J by 4 bases, 7 bases remained unmatched. The CDR3 length is 17 residues. Germline V gene lookup returns CDR1 LNHDA and CDR2 SQIVND (reference sequence). The CDR3 region is CASSIRRSSGRYNEQFF. DNA for the CDR3: TGTGCCAGTAGTATAAGAAGGTCTAGCGGGAGGTACAATGAGCAGTTCTTC.

About this clone: In the same sample, other DNA sequences code for this CDR3. V and J are TRBV6-1 and TRBJ1-4; TRBD1 agrees at 7 bases. With V trimmed by 0 bases and J by 3 bases, 1 base remained unmatched. From germline, CDR1 is MNHNS and CDR2 SASEGT. CDR3 length: 15 residues. The CDR3 DNA is TGTGCCAGCAGTGAAGCTGGGACAGCTAATGAAAAACTGTTTTTT. Translating gives CASSEAGTANEKLFF.

The chain links TRBV5-1 to TRBJ1-1; D is undetermined. The CDR3 is made up of 12 amino acids. Trimming cost V 5 bases and J 7 bases, with 12 bases left between them. The germline V gene has CDR1 SGHRS and CDR2 YFSETQ. CDR3: CASRNGDFEAFF. Written as DNA, the CDR3 is TGCGCCAGCAGAAACGGGGATTTTGAAGCTTTCTTT.

CDR3 sequence reads: CASSFLGLAGNEQFF. CDR3 sequence (DNA): TGTGCCAGCAGTTTCCTGGGACTAGCAGGCAATGAGCAGTTCTTC. V is TRBV27 and J is TRBJ2-1; 9 bases align to TRBD2. Germline CDR1 reads MNHEY; CDR2 reads SMNVEV (reference sequence). The ends lost 3 bases at V and 6 bases at J; junction bases unmatched: 6. The CDR3 runs to 15 residues.

About this clone: Germline and junction disagree at one end, which may indicate a read error. V usage is TRBV4-1 and J usage is TRBJ2-7; 12 nucleotides align to TRBD2. In germline, CDR1 is MGHRA, CDR2 YSYEKL. This CDR3 has 15 amino acids. The CDR3 protein is CASSQDSLAGGPRNF. The CDR3 bases are TGCGCCAGCAGCCAAGATAGTCTAGCGGGAGGGCCGAGAAACTTC.

This chain joins TRBV18 and TRBJ2-7; 9 nucleotides match TRBD1. V trimming: 2 bases; J trimming: 3 bases; junction bases outside the gene matches: 5. CDR1 and CDR2 from the germline V gene are KGHSH and LQKENI. This CDR3 region has 15 residues. In nucleotides, the CDR3 is TGTGCCAGCTCACCAAAGGGACAGGGAGACTACGAGCAGTACTTC. Translated: CASSPKGQGDYEQYF. Complete variable domain (other parts from reference TRBV18 and TRBJ2-7): NAGVMQNPRHLVRRRGQEARLRCSPMKGHSHVYWYRQLPEEGLKFMVYLQKENIIDESGMPKERFSAEFPKEGPSILRIQQVVRGDSAAYFCASSPKGQGDYEQYFGPGTRLTVT.

In this sample, this clone turned up a few times. In nucleotides, the CDR3 is TGTGCCAGCAGCTTATGGCGGTCTAATAGCAATCAGCCCCAGCATTTT. Its translation is CASSLWRSNSNQPQHF. This sequence joins TRBV7-9 and TRBJ1-5; D not resolved. Germline V gene data show CDR1 as SEHNR and CDR2 as FQNEAQ (reference sequence). The CDR3 runs to 16 residues. The V end was cut by 2 bases, the J end by 0 bases, with 11 bases between. The whole variable domain, filled in from reference TRBV7-9 and TRBJ1-5, reads DTGVSQNPRHKITKRGQNVTFRCDPISEHNRLYWYRQTLGQGPEFLTYFQNEAQLEKSRLLSDRFSAERPKGSFSTLEIQRTEQGDSAMYLCASSLWRSNSNQPQHFGDGTRLSIL.

J is TRBJ1-1 and V is TRBV3-1 (or the pseudogene TRBV3-2); 7 nucleotides match TRBD1. This CDR3 has 15 amino acids. The ends lost 4 bases at V and 0 bases at J; junction bases unmatched: 5. Germline V gene lookup returns CDR1 LGHDT and CDR2 YNNKEL (reference sequence). CDR3 DNA sequence: TGTGCCAGCAGCCTTGGGACAGCCTTGAACACTGAAGCTTTCTTT. Amino acid sequence: CASSLGTALNTEAFF.

This clone has a single count. The CDR3 is CASSPTYGLAGGPYEQYF. As DNA, the CDR3 is TGTGCCAGCAGCCCCACGTACGGACTAGCGGGAGGACCTTACGAGCAGTACTTC. J is TRBJ2-7 and V is TRBV7-2, with 14 positions matching TRBD2. The CDR3 extends over 18 amino acids. Germline assignment: CDR1 SGHTA and CDR2 FQGNSA. J gave up 4 bases and V 5 bases, and 13 bases lay outside the gene matches.

This sequence joins TRBV9 and TRBJ1-2; D is possibly TRBD1 (6 bases). This CDR3 spans 13 amino acids. V was clipped by 3 bases and J by 7 bases, with 13 bases between them. The germline gives CDR1 SGDLS, CDR2 YYNGEE. CDR3 residues: CASSDGQIGGYTF. DNA for the CDR3: TGTGCCAGCAGCGACGGACAGATCGGTGGCTACACCTTC.

The rearrangement links TRBV10-1 to TRBJ2-1; D possibly corresponds to TRBD2 (6 bases). With 0 bases removed from V and 5 bases from J, the gap between germline ends came to 14 bases. CDR3 size: 16 residues. Germline V lookup: CDR1 WNHNN, CDR2 SYGVQD (reference sequence). CDR3 sequence: CASSESILAGHNEQFF. CDR3 coding DNA: TGCGCCAGCAGTGAGTCGATTTTGGCGGGGCACAATGAGCAGTTCTTC.

The chain recombines TRBV14 with TRBJ1-2; 9 bases are a match to TRBD1. The germline CDR1 and CDR2 sequences are SGHDN and FVKESK. The CDR3 loop spans 14 amino acids. V gave up 2 bases and J gave up 8 bases; unmatched junction bases: 6. CDR3 sequence (DNA): TGTGCCAGCAGCCAAAAGGGACAGGGAGGCGGCTACACCTTC. It encodes CASSQKGQGGGYTF.

The J gene is TRBJ2-5, the V gene TRBV5-1; TRBD1 might be the D (6 bases). CDR3 size: 15 residues. Germline-derived CDR1 and CDR2 are SGHRS and YFSETQ. Trimming cost V 5 bases and J 1 base, with 15 bases left between them. The CDR3: CASRRGGGSQETQYF. The DNA for the CDR3 is TGCGCCAGCAGACGTGGGGGCGGGTCCCAAGAGACCCAGTACTTC.

This clone came up a few times. The V gene is TRBV4-2, the J gene TRBJ2-2; 8 nucleotides agree with TRBD2. The J segment lost 5 bases and the V segment lost 0 bases, leaving 2 bases of the junction unmatched. There are 15 residues in the CDR3. Germline V gene sequence: CDR1 LGHNA, CDR2 YNFKEQ. CDR3: CASSQEGLVTGELFF. CDR3 nucleotides: TGTGCCAGCAGCCAAGAGGGACTAGTTACCGGGGAGCTGTTTTTT.

This clone was counted a single time. This rearrangement joins TRBV28 to TRBJ2-2; 9 nucleotides agree with TRBD2. The germline V gene has CDR1 MDHEN and CDR2 SYDVKM. There are 13 residues in the CDR3. V was pared by 6 bases and J by 10 bases, with 6 bases of the junction left unmatched. The CDR3 region has the DNA TGTGCCAGCAGCCTTAGCGGGAGAGAGGAGCTGTTTTTT. Translating it yields CASSLSGREELFF. Together with reference TRBV28 and TRBJ2-2, the CDR3 gives the full variable domain: DVKVTQSSRYLVKRTGEKVFLECVQDMDHENMFWYRQDPGLGLRLIYFSYDVKMKEKGDIPEGYSVSREKKERFSLILESASTNQTSMYLCASSLSGREELFFGEGSRLTVL.

The chain uses TRBV19 and TRBJ1-1, with 8 bases fitting TRBD1. Per the germline V gene, CDR1 is LNHDA and CDR2 is SQIVND (reference sequence). The J segment lost 5 bases and the V segment lost 6 bases, leaving 8 bases of the junction unmatched. CDR3 length equals 14 residues. The CDR3: CASSPTGGGTEAFF. The CDR3 DNA follows: TGTGCCAGTAGCCCTACAGGGGGTGGAACTGAAGCTTTCTTT. The variable domain in full, with the rest retrieved from reference TRBV19 and TRBJ1-1, is DGGITQSPKYLFRKEGQNVTLSCEQNLNHDAMYWYRQDPGQGLRLIYYSQIVNDFQKGDIAEGYSVSREKKESFPLTVTSAQKNPTAFYLCASSPTGGGTEAFFGQGTRLTVV.

The chain links TRBV7-3 to TRBJ1-1; the match to TRBD1 covers 9 bases. J was trimmed by 4 bases and V by 5 bases; bases with no gene match: 5. Germline V gene lookup returns CDR1 SGHTA and CDR2 FQGTGA. This CDR3 spans 14 amino acids. CDR3 region: CASSVQGASTEAFF. CDR3 DNA: TGTGCCAGCAGCGTACAGGGGGCGTCCACTGAAGCTTTCTTT.

This clone has more than one count but fewer than ten. The CDR3 loop reads CASKDTVNTEAFF. The CDR3 DNA reads TGTGCCAGTAAGGACACAGTGAACACTGAAGCTTTCTTT. The chain links TRBV19 to TRBJ1-1; D is possibly TRBD1 (5 bases). V was cut by 7 bases and J by 0 bases, with 9 bases left in between. Germline assignment: CDR1 LNHDA and CDR2 SQIVND (reference sequence). This CDR3 has 13 residues.